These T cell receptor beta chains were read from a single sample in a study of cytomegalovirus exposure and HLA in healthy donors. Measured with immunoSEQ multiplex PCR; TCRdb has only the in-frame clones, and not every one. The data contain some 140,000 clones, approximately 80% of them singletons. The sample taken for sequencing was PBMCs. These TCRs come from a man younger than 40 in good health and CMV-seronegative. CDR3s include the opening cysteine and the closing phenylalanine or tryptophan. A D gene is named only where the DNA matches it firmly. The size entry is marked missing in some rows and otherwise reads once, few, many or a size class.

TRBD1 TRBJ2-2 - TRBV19 CASSPGQGAVTGELFF TGTGCCAGTAGTCCTGGACAGGGGGCCGTTACCGGGGAGCTGTTTTTT
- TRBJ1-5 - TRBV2 CASSEAQYSYQPQHF TGTGCCAGCAGTGAAGCTCAGTACAGCTATCAGCCCCAGCATTTT
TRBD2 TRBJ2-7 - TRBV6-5 CASSFRLAGDEQYF TGTGCCAGCAGTTTTAGACTAGCGGGCGACGAGCAGTACTTC
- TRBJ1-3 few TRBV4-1 CASSQFGGLSGNTIYF TGCGCCAGCAGCCAATTTGGGGGACTCTCTGGAAACACCATATATTTT
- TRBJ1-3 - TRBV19 CASKDSVLSGNTIYF TGTGCCAGCAAGGACTCGGTCCTCTCTGGAAACACCATATATTTT
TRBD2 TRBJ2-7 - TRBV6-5 CASSPWSSGTYEQYF TGTGCCAGCAGTCCCTGGTCTAGCGGAACCTACGAGCAGTACTTC
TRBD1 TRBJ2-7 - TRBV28 CASTVTGAPYEQYF TGTGCCAGCACCGTGACAGGGGCCCCTTACGAGCAGTACTTC
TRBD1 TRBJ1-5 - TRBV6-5 CASSYSDRGQPQHF TGTGCCAGCAGTTATTCGGACAGGGGTCAGCCCCAGCATTTT
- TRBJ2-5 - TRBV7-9 CASSLGVQRLMAETQYF TGTGCCAGCAGCTTAGGAGTGCAGCGATTAATGGCAGAGACCCAGTACTTC
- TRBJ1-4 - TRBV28 CASSSTGLQNEKLFF TGTGCCAGCAGTTCTACGGGACTCCAAAATGAAAAACTGTTTTTT
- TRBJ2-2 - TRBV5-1 CASGPGFTGELFF TGCGCCAGCGGCCCAGGGTTCACCGGGGAGCTGTTTTTT
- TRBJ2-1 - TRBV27 CASSSAVGARQFF TGTGCCAGCAGTTCCGCCGTTGGGGCGCGGCAGTTCTTC
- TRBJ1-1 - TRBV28 CAITGLMNTEAFF TGTGCCATTACAGGCCTGATGAACACTGAAGCTTTCTTT
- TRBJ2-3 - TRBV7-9 CASSLMGSSSTDTQYF TGTGCCAGCAGCTTAATGGGTAGCTCTAGCACAGATACGCAGTATTTT
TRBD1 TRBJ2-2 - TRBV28 CASTFGGTGLTGELFF TGTGCCAGCACCTTCGGCGGGACAGGGCTCACCGGGGAGCTGTTTTTT
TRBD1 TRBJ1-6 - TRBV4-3 CASSHENRGDSPLHF TGCGCCAGCAGCCACGAGAACAGGGGAGATTCACCCCTCCACTTT
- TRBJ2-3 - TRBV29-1 CSVEDLLAPDTQYF TGCAGCGTTGAAGATCTGCTAGCCCCAGATACGCAGTATTTT
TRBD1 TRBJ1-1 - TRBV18 CASSRTGVNTEAFF TGTGCCAGCTCACGGACAGGGGTGAACACTGAAGCTTTCTTT
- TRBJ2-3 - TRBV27 CASSGLSGSSTDTQYF TGTGCCAGCAGTGGCCTTAGCGGATCTAGCACAGATACGCAGTATTTT
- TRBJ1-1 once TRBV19 CASGKKWDTEAFF TGTGCCAGCGGGAAGAAGTGGGACACTGAAGCTTTCTTT
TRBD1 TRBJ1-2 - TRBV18 CASSPGQGAYYGYTF TGTGCCAGCTCACCAGGACAGGGGGCCTACTATGGCTACACCTTC
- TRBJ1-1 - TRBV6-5 CASSYPGGGAGEAFF TGTGCCAGCAGTTACCCGGGAGGGGGGGCGGGTGAAGCTTTCTTT
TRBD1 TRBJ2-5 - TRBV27 CASSFGTGGYPQYF TGTGCCAGCAGTTTCGGGACAGGGGGATACCCGCAGTACTTC
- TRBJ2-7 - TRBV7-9 CASSLESEQYF TGTGCCAGCAGCTTAGAGAGCGAGCAGTACTTC
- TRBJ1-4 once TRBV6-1 CASSERGGSEKLFF TGTGCCAGCAGTGAAAGGGGAGGAAGTGAAAAACTGTTTTTT
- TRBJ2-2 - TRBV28 CASSLSANTGELFF TGTGCCAGCAGTTTAAGCGCGAACACCGGGGAGCTGTTTTTT
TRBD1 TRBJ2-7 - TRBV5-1 CASSLKGQDRTYEQYF TGCGCCAGCAGCTTGAAAGGACAGGATCGAACCTACGAGCAGTACTTC
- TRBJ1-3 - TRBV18 CASSPRAGGSSGNTIYF TGTGCCAGCTCACCACGGGCCGGGGGGAGCTCTGGAAACACCATATATTTT
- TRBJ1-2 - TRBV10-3 CAISESLGRDTNYGYTF TGTGCCATCAGTGAGTCCCTGGGCCGGGACACCAACTATGGCTACACCTTC
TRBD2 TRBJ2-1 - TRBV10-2 CAGGLAGGFEQFF TGCGCCGGAGGACTAGCGGGTGGATTTGAGCAGTTCTTC
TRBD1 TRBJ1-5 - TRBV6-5 CASSYRGTGAISAQHF TGTGCCAGCAGTTACCGAGGGACAGGGGCAATATCAGCCCAGCATTTT
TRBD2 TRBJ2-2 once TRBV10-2 CASSEPSGTNTGELFF TGCGCCAGCAGTGAACCTAGCGGGACGAACACCGGGGAGCTGTTTTTT
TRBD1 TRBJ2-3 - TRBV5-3 CARSPGQGASTDTQYF TGTGCCAGAAGCCCGGGACAGGGGGCGAGCACAGATACGCAGTATTTT
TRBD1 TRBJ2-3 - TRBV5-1 CASSLRGQGLSSTDTQYF TGCGCCAGCAGCCTCAGGGGACAGGGATTATCTAGCACAGATACGCAGTATTTT
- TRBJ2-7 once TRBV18 CASSPPVETEQYF TGTGCCAGCTCACCACCGGTCGAGACAGAGCAGTACTTC
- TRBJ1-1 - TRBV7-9 CASSLAGCEGAFF TGTGCCAGCAGCTTAGCAGGGTGTGAGGGAGCTTTCTTT
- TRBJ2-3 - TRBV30 CAWSVTRGTQYF TGTGCCTGGAGTGTTACTCGGGGTACGCAGTATTTT
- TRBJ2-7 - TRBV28 CASSLTGTREQYF TGTGCCAGCAGTTTGACCGGGACTCGCGAGCAGTACTTC
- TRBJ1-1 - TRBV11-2 CASSLGGVEAFF TGTGCCAGCAGCTTAGGGGGAGTTGAAGCTTTCTTT
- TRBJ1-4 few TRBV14 CASSQRIRATNEKLFF TGTGCCAGCAGCCAGAGGATCCGTGCAACTAATGAAAAACTGTTTTTT
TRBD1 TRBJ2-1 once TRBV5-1 CASSMVPGTGANEQFF TGCGCCAGCAGCATGGTCCCCGGGACAGGGGCCAATGAGCAGTTCTTC
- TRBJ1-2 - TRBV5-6 CASSLSEGAPFYGYTF TGTGCCAGCAGCTTGTCGGAAGGGGCCCCTTTCTATGGCTACACCTTC
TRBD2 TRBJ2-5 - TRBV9 CASSVGASGSLVETQYF TGTGCCAGCAGCGTAGGGGCTAGCGGGAGTTTAGTTGAGACCCAGTACTTC
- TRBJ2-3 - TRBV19 CASSPQGTWEGTDTQYF TGTGCCAGTAGTCCCCAGGGCACGTGGGAAGGCACAGATACGCAGTATTTT
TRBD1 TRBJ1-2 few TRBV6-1 CASSEYPGGIVGYTF TGTGCCAGCAGTGAATACCCAGGGGGGATCGTCGGCTACACCTTC
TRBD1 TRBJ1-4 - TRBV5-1 CASSLSGTGNEKLFF TGCGCCAGCAGCTTATCCGGGACAGGGAATGAAAAACTGTTTTTT
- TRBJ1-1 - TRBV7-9 CASSLARGTEAFF TGTGCCAGCAGCTTAGCCAGGGGCACTGAAGCTTTCTTT